This T cell receptor beta chain derives from a study of OX40 agonist ivuxolimab in advanced cancers. Overall study: Patients were treated with intravenous ivuxolimab, dosed at 0.01 to 10 mg/kg and infused every 2 weeks. One patient with hepatocellular carcinoma and two with cutaneous melanoma, three in all, had partial responses. Study outcomes and limitations: The study observed clonal expansion of CD4+ and CD8+ blood T cells by week 6 at 0.1 to 3.0 mg/kg. Researchers report that CD8+ T cells had, on average, more expanded clones than CD4+.

The protocol was immunoSEQ multiplex PCR, while the TCRdb copy is restricted to in-frame clones and leaves out a portion. The sample shows roughly 60,000 clones, roughly 80% of them seen only once. In germline, CDR1 is SGHKS, CDR2 YYEKEE (reference sequence). CDR3 length equals 14 residues. The junction had 3 bases not matched to a gene; V was cut back by 2 bases and J by 4 bases. In the case of this clone: Its target is not known.

The chain is built from TRBV5-5 and TRBJ2-1, with 7 nucleotides matching TRBD2. This TCR was sampled from an adult with an advanced solid tumor such as melanoma, head and neck, liver or kidney cancer. Material: CD4+ or CD8+ T cells sorted from blood, obtained in a trial of the OX40 agonist ivuxolimab. The CDR3 DNA is TGTGCCAGCAGCTTCGGGGGGAATTACAATGAGCAGTTCTTC. Its translation is CASSFGGNYNEQFF.